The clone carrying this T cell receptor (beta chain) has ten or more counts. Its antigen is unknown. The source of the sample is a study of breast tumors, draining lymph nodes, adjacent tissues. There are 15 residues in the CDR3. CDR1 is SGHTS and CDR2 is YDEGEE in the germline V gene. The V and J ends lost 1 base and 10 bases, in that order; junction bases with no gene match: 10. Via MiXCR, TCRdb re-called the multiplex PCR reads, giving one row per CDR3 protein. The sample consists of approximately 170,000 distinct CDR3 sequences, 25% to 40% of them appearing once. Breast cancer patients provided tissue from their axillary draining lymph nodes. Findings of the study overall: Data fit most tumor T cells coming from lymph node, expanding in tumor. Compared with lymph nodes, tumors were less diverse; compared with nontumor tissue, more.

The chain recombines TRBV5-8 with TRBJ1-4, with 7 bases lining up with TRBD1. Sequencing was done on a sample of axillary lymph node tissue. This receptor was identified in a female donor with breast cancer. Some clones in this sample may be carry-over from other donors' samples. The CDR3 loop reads CASSLRQGPPGKLFF. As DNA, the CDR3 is TGTGCCAGCAGCTTGAGACAGGGACCGCCTGGAAAACTGTTTTTT.